Listed below are T cell receptor beta chains from one sample, sequenced in a study of blood T cell repertoires in COVID-19. Sequencing used immunoSEQ multiplex PCR; TCRdb keeps in-frame clones, though not all of them. The table shows fewer than 130,000 clones, with roughly 81% occurring only once. Sequenced input: peripheral blood. These receptor sequences come from a human donor in a cohort sampled during active COVID-19. The CDR3 runs from the conserved cysteine through the conserved F or W. The D gene is left open where the match is weak. The listing skips clone size in some rows; elsewhere it reads once, few, many or a size class.

CDR3nt,CDR3aa,v_gene,j_gene,d_gene,abundance
TGCGCCAGCAGCTTTACTACTTTTGGCGGGGTTGTGGGCTACACCTTC,CASSFTTFGGVVGYTF,TRBV5-1,TRBJ1-2,-,-
TGTGCCAGCACCCGGAGCCCCTCGGGGGCAGATACGCAGTATTTT,CASTRSPSGADTQYF,TRBV27,TRBJ2-3,-,-
TGCGCCAGCAGCCAAGGCAACCTAGCGGGAGAGGATGAGCAGTTCTTC,CASSQGNLAGEDEQFF,TRBV4-1,TRBJ2-1,TRBD2,-
TGTGCCAGCAGCTTAGCTGCCGGGAGGGCGCAAGAGACCCAGTACTTC,CASSLAAGRAQETQYF,TRBV7-9,TRBJ2-5,TRBD2,-
TGTGCCAGCAGCCGACAGGGAGGCACCGTCTCTGGAAACACCATATATTTT,CASSRQGGTVSGNTIYF,TRBV7-6,TRBJ1-3,TRBD1,few
TGTGCCAGCAGCTTGGTAACAGTAACTGGAAACACCATATATTTT,CASSLVTVTGNTIYF,TRBV5-5,TRBJ1-3,-,-
TGTGCTAGTGGCTCGGACAGGGTAAGAGGGAACACTGAAGCTTTCTTT,CASGSDRVRGNTEAFF,TRBV12-5,TRBJ1-1,TRBD1,-
TGCGCCAGCAGCGATACAGGGTCGAGCACTGAAGCTTTCTTT,CASSDTGSSTEAFF,TRBV5-1,TRBJ1-1,-,-
TGTGCCAGCAGTCCCCTCACGACCCTAAACAGGGAAAAAACAGTCGGGGAGCTGTTTTTT,CASSPLTTLNREKTVGELFF,TRBV6-6,TRBJ2-2,-,-
TGTGCCAGCAGTTATTTGGGCGGACAGGGGATCTACGAGCAGTACTTC,CASSYLGGQGIYEQYF,TRBV6-5,TRBJ2-7,TRBD1,-
TGTGCCAGCAGTCAAGCCGGGGTGTCCTACGAGCAGTACTTC,CASSQAGVSYEQYF,TRBV6-2/TRBV6-3,TRBJ2-7,-,-
TGTGCCAGCAATCGAGGACAGGAGAACACTGAAGCTTTCTTT,CASNRGQENTEAFF,TRBV9,TRBJ1-1,TRBD1,-
TGTGCCATCAGGGAAGGCATAGGGGGCAGGGAGACCCAGTACTTC,CAIREGIGGRETQYF,TRBV10-3,TRBJ2-5,TRBD1,-
TGTGCCAGCAGCTTAGCGGGTAGAACAGAGACCCAGTACTTC,CASSLAGRTETQYF,TRBV11-2,TRBJ2-5,-,-
TGTGCCAGCAGTTTAGGGAGCAGAGGGACAGGGTATGTGGATGGCTACACCTTC,CASSLGSRGTGYVDGYTF,TRBV28,TRBJ1-2,TRBD1,-
TGTGCCAGCAGTTATGGGGGCAGGGCGAACACTGAAGCTTTCTTT,CASSYGGRANTEAFF,TRBV6-5,TRBJ1-1,-,-
TGTGCCAGCAGTTACTCCCGCGATCAGCCCCAGCATTTT,CASSYSRDQPQHF,TRBV6-5,TRBJ1-5,-,-
TGTGCCAGCAGCCTAAACGAGGGCACTAGCAATGAGCAGTTCTTC,CASSLNEGTSNEQFF,TRBV4-2,TRBJ2-1,-,-
TGTGCCAGCAGCCGAAGCAGGGGCGAGCAGTACTTC,CASSRSRGEQYF,TRBV3-1/TRBV3-2,TRBJ2-7,-,-
TGTGCCAGTCGCCAATTTAGCGGGAGCAGCAATGAGCAGTTCTTC,CASRQFSGSSNEQFF,TRBV19,TRBJ2-1,TRBD2,-
TGTGCCAGCAGCCAAGATCTAGGGAACACTGAAGCTTTCTTT,CASSQDLGNTEAFF,TRBV4-2,TRBJ1-1,-,once
TGTGCCAGCAGCGGGGGACAGTGGTTCCACGAGCAGTACTTC,CASSGGQWFHEQYF,TRBV3-1/TRBV3-2,TRBJ2-7,TRBD1,-
TGTGCCAGCAGCTTGGACAGGACCACTGAAGCTTTCTTT,CASSLDRTTEAFF,TRBV7-2,TRBJ1-1,TRBD1,-
TGCGCCAGCAGCCAAGATTATGTTAAGGGCCCAGCGGGAGGACCAGATACGCAGTATTTT,CASSQDYVKGPAGGPDTQYF,TRBV4-1,TRBJ2-3,TRBD2,few
TGTGCCAGCAGTACCGGACAGTCCAATCAGCCCCAGCATTTT,CASSTGQSNQPQHF,TRBV6-6,TRBJ1-5,-,-
TGTGCCAGCAGCTTAGGGGTGACAGGGGGAGAGACCCAGTACTTC,CASSLGVTGGETQYF,TRBV7-2,TRBJ2-5,TRBD1,-
TGTGCCAGCAGTTACCTGAGGGCAACTGAAGCTTTCTTT,CASSYLRATEAFF,TRBV6-2/TRBV6-3,TRBJ1-1,-,few
TGTGCCAGCAGTTACGGCGGGGGTTTCGGGTCACCCCTCCACTTT,CASSYGGGFGSPLHF,TRBV6-5,TRBJ1-6,-,-
TGTGCCAGCAGCCAAGGGGCAGGCCCTAATTCACCCCTCCACTTT,CASSQGAGPNSPLHF,TRBV3-1/TRBV3-2,TRBJ1-6,-,many
TGTGCCAGCAACTATGACAGGGGAGCGCCCGGATCACCCCTCCACTTT,CASNYDRGAPGSPLHF,TRBV7-2,TRBJ1-6,TRBD1,-
TGTGCCAGCAGTTCAGCCGACAGCCCTTTCTTT,CASSSADSPFF,TRBV28,TRBJ1-1,-,once